The source of this T cell receptor (beta chain) is a study of a mutant IDH1 vaccine in newly diagnosed glioma. Study at large: The sex distribution of treated patients was roughly 62% male and approximately 40% female, with a mean age of roughly 40 years.

TCRdb's copy holds only in-frame clones and misses some; the assay was immunoSEQ multiplex PCR. Seen here are approximately 70,000 clones, less than 85% observed once, and the top ten hold approximately 8.2%. The CDR3 has 15 residues. The germline V gene has CDR1 MDHEN and CDR2 SYDVKM. V was clipped by 2 bases and J by 4 bases, with 14 bases between them. A single count supports this clone. Time point denoted: baseline, week 1 (first vaccination visit). Treatment described: pre-vaccination baseline after standard-of-care therapy. The material was PBMCs, obtained from a glioma patient treated with radiotherapy, temozolomide or both. The chain combines TRBV28 with TRBJ1-2, with D uncertain. This receptor was identified in a man between 50 and 59 years old with glioma. The CDR3 sequence: CASSLNLGYGYGYTF. The CDR3 DNA sequence: TGTGCCAGCAGTTTAAATCTGGGGTACGGCTATGGCTACACCTTC.